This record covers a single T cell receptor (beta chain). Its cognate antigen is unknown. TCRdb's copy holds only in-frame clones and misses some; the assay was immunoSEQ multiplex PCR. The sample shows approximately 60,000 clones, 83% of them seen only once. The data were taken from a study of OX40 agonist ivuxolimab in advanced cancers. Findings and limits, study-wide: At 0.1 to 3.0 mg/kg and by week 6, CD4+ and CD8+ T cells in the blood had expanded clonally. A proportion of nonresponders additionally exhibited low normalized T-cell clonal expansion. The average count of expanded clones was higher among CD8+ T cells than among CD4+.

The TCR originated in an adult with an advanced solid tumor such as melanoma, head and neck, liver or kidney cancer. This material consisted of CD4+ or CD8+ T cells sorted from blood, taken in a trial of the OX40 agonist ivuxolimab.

The CDR3 reads CASSQTNRLSYGYTF. CDR3 nucleotide sequence: TGTGCCAGCAGTCAAACCAACAGGCTTAGCTATGGCTACACCTTC. The V gene is TRBV6-6, the J gene TRBJ1-2, with D perhaps TRBD1 (5 bases). The V end lost 5 bases, the J end lost 4 bases, and 17 bases lay between the germline ends. The CDR3 consists of 15 residues. Looked up from germline, CDR1 is MNHNY and CDR2 is SVGAGI (reference sequence).